Detailed here is one T cell receptor beta chain. It has no known antigen specificity. Within one base of it there is no much larger clone, and no base qualities were kept. This entry belongs to a study of metastatic and nonmetastatic thyroid tumors (TCRdb year 2020). About the study as a whole: Repertoires from peripheral blood and from tumor or nodule tissue samples of malignant and benign thyroid patients were compared.

What the research found in general, with its limitations: TCR beta diversity was reported as significantly higher in malignant tumors than in benign nodules, in both blood and tumor samples.

None of the patients had been given any treatment before thyroid surgery. Using T-cell receptor beta sequencing, the study looked back at clinical samples from patients collected from the early 2010s to the late 2010s. Library preparation employed PCR. Sequencing relied on an Illumina HiSeq 4000. The TCR beta-chain CDR3 region of each patient was profiled by high-throughput sequencing. Processing in the source paper ran as follows. CDR3 differences across clinicopathological groups were used to build a classifier for discriminating distant-metastatic papillary thyroid cancer patients. The Shannon index was used to measure repertoire diversity, and the Morisita-Horn index was used to measure how similar tumor and blood repertoires were. TCRdb trimmed public reads at Q25 via fastp, called clones via MiXCR and kept in-frame beta chains. It is TCRdb's table, rather than the study itself, that gives the V and J calls and clone size. This sample lists 85,000 to 95,000 clones; 14% to 15% were detected once. The ten most abundant clones make up 3% to 4.5% of the sample.

The CDR3, from cysteine to phenylalanine, totals 19 residues. The CDR3 DNA has 57 bases and is translated from base 1. V has 0 bases trimmed and J has 1 base trimmed; junction bases matching no gene number 12. The germline V gene encodes CDR1 GTSNPN and CDR2 SVGIG (reference sequence). The sequenced material came from blood. This clonotype was obtained from a female donor with papillary thyroid cancer or a benign thyroid nodule (not recorded which). Some clones in this sample may be carry-over from other donors' samples. The chain uses TRBV30 and TRBJ1-6; a stretch of 7 junction bases matches TRBD1. The DNA sequence follows: TGTGCCTGGAGTGTACGGGTTGTACCAGGGGGGTCCTATAATTCACCCCTCCACTTT. This gives the protein CAWSVRVVPGGSYNSPLHF.